Listed here are 27 T cell receptor beta chains from one sample, sequenced in a study of human T cells and chemical hapten exposure. Noted time point: patch test 1, 2 weeks after DPC sensitization. The treatment here: therapeutic diphenylcyclopropenone sensitization with weekly scalp DPC. It was from unfractionated whole blood that total RNA was extracted. One entry per CDR3 protein, called by TCRdb with MiXCR from the RACE reads. This sample has roughly 52,000 distinct CDR3 sequences; roughly 9.6% occur once, and the top ten carry approximately 2%. Here the sequenced sample was whole blood, taken in connection with sensitization to the hapten diphenylcyclopropenone (DPC). Receptors were obtained from a woman aged 40 to 50 with alopecia areata. Some clones in this sample may be carry-over from other donors' samples.

This clonotype came up a few times. The chain employs TRBV4-1 and TRBJ1-1, with D maybe TRBD1 (5 bases). Per germline, CDR1 MGHRA and CDR2 YSYEKL. Trimming stripped 4 bases from V and 1 base from J, with 13 bases between. The CDR3 is made up of 15 amino acids. CDR3 amino acids: CASSPPTDRNTEAFF. The DNA of the CDR3 is TGCGCCAGCAGCCCCCCGACCGACAGGAACACTGAAGCTTTCTTT.

The table lists this clonotype with many counts. This chain connects TRBV5-1 to TRBJ1-6, with TRBD1 matching 7 bases. CDR1 is SGHRS and CDR2 is YFSETQ in the germline V gene. Unmatched junction bases numbered 19, after V lost 4 bases and J lost 9 bases. This CDR3 spans 18 amino acids. CDR3 sequence: CASSPTPTVTGRRSPLHF. In DNA form, the CDR3 reads TGCGCCAGCAGCCCTACCCCAACCGTGACAGGGAGGCGTTCACCCCTCCACTTT. The entire variable domain, with the rest obtained from reference TRBV5-1 and TRBJ1-6, is as follows: KAGVTQTPRYLIKTRGQQVTLSCSPISGHRSVSWYQQTPGQGLQFLFEYFSETQRNKGNFPGRFSGRQFSNSRSEMNVSTLELGDSALYLCASSPTPTVTGRRSPLHFGNGTRLTVT.

The chain joins TRBV28 to TRBJ2-7; D might be TRBD2 (6 bases). V was cut by 8 bases and J by 2 bases, with 19 bases left in between. The CDR3 contains 15 residues. The germline V gene encodes CDR1 MDHEN and CDR2 SYDVKM. CDR3 in amino acids: CASGSGEEAAYEQYF. The CDR3 DNA reads as TGTGCCAGCGGGTCCGGGGAGGAGGCGGCCTACGAGCAGTACTTC.

This clonotype was seen many times. The CDR3 loop is CASMDSGANVLTF. The CDR3 DNA is TGTGCCAGCATGGACTCTGGGGCCAACGTCCTGACTTTC. The gene calls are TRBV6-2 or TRBV6-3 and TRBJ2-6; D is ambiguous. CDR3 size: 13 residues. Trimming took 7 bases from V and 0 from J, leaving 4 bases between them. In germline, CDR1 is MNHEY, CDR2 SVGEGT.

The rearrangement uses TRBV28 and TRBJ2-3, with D maybe TRBD1 (5 bases). Germline V lookup: CDR1 MDHEN, CDR2 SYDVKM. The V end lost 8 bases, the J end lost 0 bases, and 9 bases lay between the germline ends. CDR3 length: 13 residues. CDR3 DNA: TGTGCCAGCGACAGATCCAGCACAGATACGCAGTATTTT. Translated: CASDRSSTDTQYF. Using reference TRBV28 and TRBJ2-3 for the parts outside the CDR3, the full variable domain is DVKVTQSSRYLVKRTGEKVFLECVQDMDHENMFWYRQDPGLGLRLIYFSYDVKMKEKGDIPEGYSVSREKKERFSLILESASTNQTSMYLCASDRSSTDTQYFGPGTRLTVL.

This clonotype was recorded a few times. The rearrangement joins TRBV7-9 to TRBJ1-3; D not resolved. Trimming cost V 3 bases and J 1 base, with 7 bases left between them. CDR3 length: 14 amino acids. CDR1 is SEHNR, CDR2 FQNEAQ, per germline (reference sequence). DNA of the CDR3: TGTGCCAGCAGCTTTACAGCATCTGGAAACACCATATATTTT. It codes for CASSFTASGNTIYF.

The table lists this clonotype with many counts. The chain carries TRBV12-3 or TRBV12-4 and TRBJ2-3; the D is unclear. The germline V and J ends were trimmed by 2 bases and 0 bases, with 6 bases remaining between them. CDR3 length: 14 amino acids. CDR3 sequence: CASSLLGSTDTQYF. As DNA, the CDR3 is TGTGCCAGCAGTTTACTTGGCAGCACAGATACGCAGTATTTT.

Many counts were recorded for this clonotype. This chain uses TRBV28 with TRBJ2-3; 11 positions agree with TRBD2. The germline V gene has CDR1 MDHEN and CDR2 SYDVKM. The CDR3 extends over 17 amino acids. V gave up 6 bases and J gave up 2 bases; unmatched junction bases: 10. The CDR3, as DNA: TGTGCCAGCAGCACTAACCTAGCGGGAGGCTACACAGATACGCAGTATTTT. Its protein product is CASSTNLAGGYTDTQYF.

This clonotype was counted only a few times. The chain links TRBV6-6 to TRBJ2-1; 9 bases align to TRBD2. V lost 9 bases to trimming and J lost 6 bases; unmatched junction nucleotides: 15. This CDR3 contains 16 residues. Germline lookup yields CDR1 MNHNY and CDR2 SVGAGI (reference sequence). CDR3 sequence reads: CASIGGLGLARNEQFF. DNA for the CDR3: TGTGCCAGTATTGGGGGCCTGGGACTAGCTCGCAATGAGCAGTTCTTC.

This clonotype was counted a few times. The gene calls are TRBV10-3 and TRBJ2-7, with D perhaps TRBD1 (5 bases). The CDR3 loop spans 14 amino acids. The germline V gene encodes CDR1 ENHRY and CDR2 SYGVKD. The V end lost 6 bases, the J end lost 0 bases, and 12 bases lay between the germline ends. CDR3 DNA sequence: TGTGCCATCAGCCCAGGGCATAGCTCCTACGAGCAGTACTTC. Translation gives CAISPGHSSYEQYF.

V is TRBV6-2 or TRBV6-3 and J is TRBJ1-2, with D maybe TRBD1 (6 bases). CDR1 MNHEY and CDR2 SVGEGT come from the germline V gene. V lost 6 bases and J lost 4, with 15 bases in between. The CDR3 has 14 amino acids. The CDR3 loop is CASSSGDRVYGYTF. CDR3 DNA: TGTGCCAGCAGCTCAGGGGACCGCGTCTATGGCTACACCTTC.

This chain connects TRBV20-1 to TRBJ2-7; 10 nucleotides agree with TRBD2. The V gene's germline CDR1 is DFQATT and CDR2 SNEGSKA (reference sequence). V trimming: 0 bases; J trimming: 7 bases; junction bases outside the gene matches: 9. The CDR3 is 15 residues long. The CDR3 sequence: CSARDELAGEEEQYF. As DNA, the CDR3 is TGCAGTGCTAGAGATGAGCTAGCGGGGGAGGAAGAGCAGTACTTC.

This clonotype was seen at least ten times. The CDR3 spells CASSQDAAYTGELFF. Here the CDR3 DNA reads TGCGCCAGCAGCCAAGATGCAGCTTACACCGGGGAGCTGTTTTTT. The chain has TRBV4-1 and TRBJ2-2; D unresolved. The germline V and J ends were trimmed by 0 bases and 3 bases, with 8 bases remaining between them. From germline, CDR1 is MGHRA and CDR2 YSYEKL. This CDR3 is 15 amino acids long.

V usage is TRBV7-3 and J usage is TRBJ2-2, with 7 bases that match TRBD2. The CDR3 sequence is 14 residues long. Germline CDR1 is SGHTA and CDR2 is FQGTGA. V lost 4 bases to trimming and J lost 6 bases; unmatched junction nucleotides: 5. The CDR3: CASSSNAGAGELFF. CDR3 nucleotides: TGTGCCAGCAGCTCAAATGCGGGAGCCGGGGAGCTGTTTTTT.

This clonotype was counted at least ten times. This rearrangement joins TRBV20-1 to TRBJ2-1; D ambiguous. The CDR3 is made up of 14 amino acids. V was clipped by 6 bases and J by 0 bases, with 12 bases between them. Germline lookup yields CDR1 DFQATT and CDR2 SNEGSKA (reference sequence). The CDR3 DNA reads as TGCAGTGCCCTAAGCACCAACTCCTACAATGAGCAGTTCTTC. It codes for CSALSTNSYNEQFF.

In its sample, this clonotype was seen a few times. V usage is TRBV29-1 and J usage is TRBJ2-7; D assignment may be TRBD1 or TRBD2 (5 bases each). The CDR3 loop spans 12 amino acids. The V gene's germline CDR1 is SQVTM and CDR2 ANQGSEA. V lost 7 bases to trimming and J lost 5 bases, with 15 bases between them. The chain's CDR3 is CSGSGTSDEQYF. The CDR3 nucleotides are TGCAGCGGTTCCGGGACCTCTGACGAGCAGTACTTC.

At least ten counts were recorded for this clonotype. The genes are TRBV7-9 and TRBJ1-5; D ambiguous. This CDR3 region has 15 residues. Trimming cost V 1 base and J 1 base, with 8 bases left between them. CDR1 and CDR2 (germline): SEHNR, FQNEAQ (reference sequence). CDR3 nucleotides: TGTGCCAGCAGCTTAGGCAGTGGGAGCAATCAGCCCCAGCATTTT. It codes for CASSLGSGSNQPQHF.

This clonotype was picked up many times. The V and J genes are TRBV7-9 and TRBJ2-7, with 8 nucleotides matching TRBD2. V dropped 4 bases and J dropped 3; count of bases not matched to a gene: 5. Germline assignment: CDR1 SEHNR and CDR2 FQNEAQ (reference sequence). This CDR3 has 14 amino acids. The CDR3 nucleotides are TGTGCCAGCAGCTCCGTGAGCGGGGGCTACGAGCAGTACTTC. Its translation is CASSSVSGGYEQYF.

The rearrangement uses TRBV28 and TRBJ2-2, with 9 nucleotides matching TRBD1. CDR1 MDHEN and CDR2 SYDVKM come from the germline V gene. There are 15 residues in the CDR3. With 8 bases clipped from V and 0 bases from J, the junction kept 4 bases outside the gene matches. CDR3 region: CASGGQGANTGELFF. CDR3 coding DNA: TGTGCCAGCGGGGGACAGGGCGCGAACACCGGGGAGCTGTTTTTT.

The sample holds a few counts of this clonotype. V is TRBV18 and J is TRBJ2-5; no reliable D call. The germline CDR1 and CDR2 sequences are KGHSH and LQKENI. This CDR3 has 14 amino acids. Trimming took 3 bases from V and 1 from J, leaving 9 bases between them. The CDR3: CASSPYTRQETQYF. The CDR3 DNA reads as TGTGCCAGCTCACCCTACACCCGCCAAGAGACCCAGTACTTC.

This clonotype was found once. The CDR3 coding sequence is TGTGCCACCGAGGGACTAGCGGGAGCTGATACGCAGTATTTT. It yields the protein CATEGLAGADTQYF. The chain joins TRBV10-3 to TRBJ2-3; 14 bases line up with TRBD2. The CDR3 extends over 14 amino acids. Trimming removed 10 bases from V and 6 bases from J; junction bases left unmatched: 6. Germline V CDR1 and CDR2: ENHRY, SYGVKD.

V and J are TRBV7-2 and TRBJ2-7, with D possibly being TRBD1 or TRBD2 (5 bases each). The germline gives CDR1 SGHTA, CDR2 FQGNSA. V was trimmed by 3 bases and J by 5 bases, leaving 17 bases between them. The CDR3 runs to 15 residues. The chain's CDR3 is CASSLAGTSANEQYF. The DNA for the CDR3 is TGTGCCAGCAGCTTGGCAGGGACGTCAGCAAACGAGCAGTACTTC.

V is TRBV4-2 and J is TRBJ1-6; the D gene is possibly TRBD1 (6 bases). The germline V gene has CDR1 LGHNA and CDR2 YNFKEQ. This CDR3 contains 16 residues. With 4 bases removed from V and 5 bases from J, the gap between germline ends came to 15 bases. The CDR3 sequence: CASSRDTGDNNSPLHF. CDR3 nucleotide sequence: TGTGCCAGCAGCCGAGATACCGGGGACAATAATTCACCCCTCCACTTT.

This clonotype was observed a handful of times. The chain carries TRBV2 and TRBJ2-7; either TRBD1 or TRBD2 may supply D (5 bases each). V gave up 7 bases and J gave up 3 bases, with 16 bases separating them. The CDR3 sequence is 14 residues long. The germline V gene has CDR1 SNHLY and CDR2 FYNNEI. CDR3 nucleotides: TGTGCCAGCACACGGGGACGAAGCAGCTACGAGCAGTACGTC. Protein sequence: CASTRGRSSYEQYV.

In its sample, this clonotype was seen many times. The chain uses TRBV5-1 and TRBJ1-1; D perhaps matches TRBD1 (6 bases). Germline V CDR1 and CDR2: SGHRS, YFSETQ. The V and J ends lost 3 bases and 1 base respectively, with 13 bases between them. The CDR3 covers 15 residues. The CDR3 here is CASSSRGGGNTEAFF. The CDR3 DNA reads as TGCGCCAGCAGCTCCAGGGGCGGAGGGAACACTGAAGCTTTCTTT. Based on the CDR3 plus reference TRBV5-1 and TRBJ1-1, the full variable domain is KAGVTQTPRYLIKTRGQQVTLSCSPISGHRSVSWYQQTPGQGLQFLFEYFSETQRNKGNFPGRFSGRQFSNSRSEMNVSTLELGDSALYLCASSSRGGGNTEAFFGQGTRLTVV.

This clonotype was seen ten or more times. The V gene is TRBV2, the J gene TRBJ2-7; 7 bases line up with TRBD2. CDR3 length: 14 amino acids. In germline, CDR1 is SNHLY, CDR2 FYNNEI. J gave up 2 bases and V 1 base, and 2 bases lay outside the gene matches. CDR3 DNA: TGTGCCAGCAGTGAAGAGGGAGGGCCCTACGAGCAGTACTTC. Its translation is CASSEEGGPYEQYF.

The chain recombines TRBV29-1 with TRBJ2-1, with 10 bases fitting TRBD2. The germline CDR1 and CDR2 sequences are SQVTM and ANQGSEA. CDR3 size: 14 residues. The J segment lost 5 bases and the V segment lost 3 bases, leaving 4 bases of the junction unmatched. The CDR3 region has the DNA TGCAGCGTTGAGAGGCTAGCGGGGGACAATGAGCAGTTCTTC. This encodes CSVERLAGDNEQFF.